The clone carrying this TCR beta chain was counted between two and nine times. Its antigen is currently unknown. At one end the junction does not follow the germline gene, possibly because of a read error. Sorted cell numbers of roughly 17,000 to 1,000,000, with 10%, 30% or 50% RNA, served as input for naive CD8 libraries. Sorted naive CD8 T cells were those defined as CD8+CD4-CCR7+CD45RA+. Making the bulk TCR libraries relied on previously described methods and listed TCR primers. TCRdb called the PCR reads again in MiXCR, with one record for every CDR3 protein. The sample holds 490,000 or so distinct CDR3 sequences, roughly 23% seen once. This sample is part of a study of molecular identifiers for immune sequencing clone quantification. Findings and limits, study-wide: Naive cells had under 1% of molecules in clones above 20 RNA copies, effectors over 98%.

Germline CDR1 SGHTA, CDR2 FQGNSA. The CDR3 spans 15 residues. The chain couples TRBV7-2 to TRBJ1-1, with 7 bases lining up with TRBD1. This sequence originates from a human donor in good health. Some libraries in this study had Jurkat cell RNA spiked in. The sequencing input was naive CD8+ T cells from blood, with Jurkat cell RNA spiked in. The subset: FACS-sorted CD8+CD4-CCR7+CD45RA+ naive T cells. This CDR3 is CASSLDRGKWTEAFF. The CDR3 DNA follows: TGTGCCAGCAGCTTAGACAGGGGAAAGTGGACTGAAGCCTTCTTT. The full variable domain, its missing parts supplied by reference TRBV7-2 and TRBJ1-1, is GAGVSQSPSNKVTEKGKDVELRCDPISGHTALYWYRQSLGQGLEFLIYFQGNSAPDKSGLPSDRFSAERTGGSVSTLTIQRTQQEDSAVYLCASSLDRGKWTEAFFGQGTRLTVV.